The clone carrying this TCR beta chain ranks as medium-sized (0.01 to 0.1%). This sample is part of a study of patients and donors after allogeneic stem cell transplantation. The CDR3 runs to 13 residues. Germline CDR1 reads SQVTM; CDR2 reads ANQGSEA. Trimming cost V 4 bases and J 4 bases; bases outside gene matches: 6. TCRdb re-called the RT-PCR reads through MiXCR, storing one row per CDR3 protein. The repertoire holds about 12,000 distinct CDR3 sequences, with less than 25% as singletons. The sequencing sample was made of blood, either unsorted or a sorted T cell fraction (not recorded which). V is TRBV29-1 and J is TRBJ1-2, with 7 bases lining up with TRBD1. This TCR came from a human donor who was either an allogeneic HSCT recipient or a stem cell or donor lymphocyte infusion donor (not recorded which). It is not recorded whose cells these are; they may come from a transplant donor. CDR3 sequence (DNA): TGCAGCGTTGGAAACAGGGGTGGCTATGGCTACACCTTC. It is translated as CSVGNRGGYGYTF. Supplemented by reference TRBV29-1 and TRBJ1-2, the full variable domain reads SAVISQKPSRDICQRGTSLTIQCQVDSQVTMMFWYRQQPGQSLTLIATANQGSEATYESGFVIDKFPISRPNLTFSTLTVSNMSPEDSSIYLCSVGNRGGYGYTFGSGTRLTVV.